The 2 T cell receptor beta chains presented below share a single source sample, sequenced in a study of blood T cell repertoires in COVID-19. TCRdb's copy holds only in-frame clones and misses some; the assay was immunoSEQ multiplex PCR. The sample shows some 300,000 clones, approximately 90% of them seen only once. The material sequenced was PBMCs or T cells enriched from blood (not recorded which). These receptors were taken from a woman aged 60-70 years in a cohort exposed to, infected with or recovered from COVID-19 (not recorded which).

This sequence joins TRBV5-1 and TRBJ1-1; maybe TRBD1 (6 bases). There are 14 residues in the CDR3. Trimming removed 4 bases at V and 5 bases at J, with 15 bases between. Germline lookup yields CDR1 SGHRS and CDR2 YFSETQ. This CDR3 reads CASSPSQGKTEAFF. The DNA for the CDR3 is TGCGCCAGCAGCCCTTCACAGGGAAAAACTGAAGCTTTCTTT.

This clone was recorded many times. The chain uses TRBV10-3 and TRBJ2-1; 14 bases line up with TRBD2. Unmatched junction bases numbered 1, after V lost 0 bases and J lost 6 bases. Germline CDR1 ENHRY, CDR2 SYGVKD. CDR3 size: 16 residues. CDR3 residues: CAISESGLAGANEQFF. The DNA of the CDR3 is TGTGCCATCAGTGAGTCGGGACTAGCGGGAGCCAATGAGCAGTTCTTC.